Below, 6 T cell receptor beta chains from the same sample are listed, as sequenced in a study of cytomegalovirus exposure and HLA in healthy donors. With 60 Vbeta and 13 Jbeta primers, the PCR was carried out. Sequenced by immunoSEQ multiplex PCR; TCRdb stores in-frame clones only, minus some. The sample lists about 84,000 clones, around 89% occurring once. Source material: PBMCs. The receptors here all came from a man aged 18-30 years in good health and CMV-seronegative.

The chain employs TRBV28 and TRBJ2-2; unclear D gene. V lost 2 bases to trimming and J lost 2 bases, with 3 bases between them. Germline V gives CDR1 MDHEN, CDR2 SYDVKM. This CDR3 contains 13 residues. This CDR3 is CASSLPNTGELFF. The CDR3, as DNA: TGTGCCAGCAGTTTACCTAACACCGGGGAGCTGTTTTTT.

The rearrangement uses TRBV5-1 and TRBJ1-2; 7 positions match TRBD1. The CDR3 has 14 residues. V lost 0 bases to trimming and J lost 2 bases; unmatched junction nucleotides: 1. Per the germline V gene, CDR1 is SGHRS and CDR2 is YFSETQ. The DNA of the CDR3 is TGCGCCAGCAGCTTGGGACAGGGAAACTATGGCTACACCTTC. Residues: CASSLGQGNYGYTF.

The chain couples TRBV14 to TRBJ2-2; 11 nucleotides agree with TRBD2. Losses at the gene ends were 2 bases for V and 0 bases for J; bases not matched to a gene: 5. The CDR3 loop spans 18 amino acids. Germline V CDR1 and CDR2: SGHDN, FVKESK. The CDR3 spells CASSQWASGRSNTGELFF. Written as DNA, the CDR3 is TGTGCCAGCAGCCAATGGGCTAGCGGGAGGTCGAACACCGGGGAGCTGTTTTTT.

The chain links TRBV19 to TRBJ2-3, with TRBD1 matching over 10 bases. With 5 bases clipped from V and 4 bases from J, the junction kept 6 bases outside the gene matches. Germline lookup yields CDR1 LNHDA and CDR2 SQIVND (reference sequence). The CDR3 has 15 residues. In DNA form, the CDR3 reads TGTGCCAGTAGTCCCCGGGACAGGGGATCAGATACGCAGTATTTT. Encoded protein: CASSPRDRGSDTQYF.

The rearrangement joins TRBV5-1 to TRBJ1-2; maybe TRBD1 (5 bases). V was pared by 0 bases and J by 6 bases, with 21 bases between. The length of the CDR3 is 17 residues. The V gene's germline CDR1 is SGHRS and CDR2 YFSETQ. The CDR3 loop is CASSLVPPDRLGDGYTF. The CDR3, as DNA: TGCGCCAGCAGCTTGGTCCCCCCCGACAGATTGGGCGATGGCTACACCTTC.

This sequence joins TRBV5-5 and TRBJ1-6; no definite D call. This CDR3 region has 17 residues. The V gene lost 1 base and the J gene lost 7 bases, with 18 bases spanning the gap. Looked up from germline, CDR1 is SGHKS and CDR2 is YYEKEE (reference sequence). The CDR3 loop reads CASSLFMVWAENSPLHF. CDR3 DNA: TGTGCCAGCAGCTTGTTTATGGTGTGGGCAGAGAATTCACCCCTCCACTTT.